This T cell receptor beta chain was captured in a study of neurological immune-mediated disorders. Each CDR3 protein is one row after TCRdb ran MiXCR on the 5' RACE reads. The sample gives under 90,000 distinct CDR3 sequences, 10% to 13% of which show up once; about 1.8% is in the top ten. CDR3 length: 13 amino acids. V lost 5 bases to trimming and J lost 4 bases; unmatched junction nucleotides: 6. Germline CDR1 is SGHRS and CDR2 is YFSETQ. Unsorted libraries were generated from 2 million PBMCs. These cells had been stored in RNAlater at -80 C. This clonotype was counted many times. This TCR came from a middle-aged man in good health. This rearrangement joins TRBV5-1 to TRBJ2-7; 7 bases align to TRBD2. The sequenced sample was PBMCs. This CDR3 reads CASRAGPSYEQYF. DNA of the CDR3: TGCGCCAGCAGAGCGGGGCCCTCATACGAGCAGTACTTC.